A single TCR beta chain is shown here with its context. Its antigen is still unknown. The repertoire was sequenced with immunoSEQ multiplex PCR; TCRdb's copy has only in-frame clones and lacks some. Among roughly 110,000 clones listed, roughly 92% were seen once. This CDR3 is built from 17 residues. In germline, CDR1 is SGHTA, CDR2 FQGTGA. V lost 0 bases to trimming and J lost 3 bases; unmatched junction nucleotides: 5. The entry originates in a study of graft-versus-host responses after intestinal transplantation. Study summary: After anti-thymocyte globulin induction, recipients took tacrolimus and steroids for 2 to 3 years.

Study observations and caveats: Circulating GvH clones peaking coincided with falling HvG clones soon after transplant. Analysis identified GvH clones in recipient marrow, with some appearing first in ileum or blood.

The origin of this receptor is a human donor who was the organ donor for an intestinal transplant. The sample was unstimulated CD4+ T cells sorted from spleen or lymph node cells, taken before transplant. The chain combines TRBV7-3 with TRBJ2-3; 11 bases are shared with TRBD2. CDR3 nucleotide sequence: TGTGCCAGCAGCTTAACGTTCGGGACTAGCGGAACAGATACGCAGTATTTT. Its translation: CASSLTFGTSGTDTQYF.